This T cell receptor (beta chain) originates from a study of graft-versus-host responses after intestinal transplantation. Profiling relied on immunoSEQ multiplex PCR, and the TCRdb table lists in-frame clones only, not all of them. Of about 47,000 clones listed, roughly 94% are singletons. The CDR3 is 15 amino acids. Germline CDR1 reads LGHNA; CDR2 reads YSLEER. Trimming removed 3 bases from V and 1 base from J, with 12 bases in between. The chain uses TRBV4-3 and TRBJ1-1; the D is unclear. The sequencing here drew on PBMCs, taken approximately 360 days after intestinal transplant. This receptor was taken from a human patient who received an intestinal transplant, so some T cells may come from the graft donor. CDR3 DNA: TGCGCCAGCAGCCACATTTTGACCCCGAACACTGAAGCTTTCTTT. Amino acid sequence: CASSHILTPNTEAFF.